Given below is one T cell receptor (beta chain) in context. Some clones are missing from TCRdb's copy, which holds only in-frame ones; the method was immunoSEQ multiplex PCR. The sample carries fewer than 15,000 clones, approximately 84% recorded once. This specimen belongs to a study of graft-versus-host responses after intestinal transplantation. Germline V lookup: CDR1 MNHEY, CDR2 SMNVEV (reference sequence). Germline trimming cut 2 bases from V and 9 bases from J; bases unmatched to any gene: 19. The CDR3 loop spans 18 amino acids. Source: PBMCs, taken roughly 290 days after intestinal transplant. The sequence derives from a human patient who received an intestinal transplant, so some T cells may come from the graft donor. This chain connects TRBV27 to TRBJ2-1, with TRBD1 matching over 7 bases. The CDR3 is CASSLRTRQGGYMGEQFF. The CDR3 coding sequence is TGTGCCAGCAGTTTAAGAACGAGACAGGGCGGCTATATGGGTGAGCAGTTCTTC.